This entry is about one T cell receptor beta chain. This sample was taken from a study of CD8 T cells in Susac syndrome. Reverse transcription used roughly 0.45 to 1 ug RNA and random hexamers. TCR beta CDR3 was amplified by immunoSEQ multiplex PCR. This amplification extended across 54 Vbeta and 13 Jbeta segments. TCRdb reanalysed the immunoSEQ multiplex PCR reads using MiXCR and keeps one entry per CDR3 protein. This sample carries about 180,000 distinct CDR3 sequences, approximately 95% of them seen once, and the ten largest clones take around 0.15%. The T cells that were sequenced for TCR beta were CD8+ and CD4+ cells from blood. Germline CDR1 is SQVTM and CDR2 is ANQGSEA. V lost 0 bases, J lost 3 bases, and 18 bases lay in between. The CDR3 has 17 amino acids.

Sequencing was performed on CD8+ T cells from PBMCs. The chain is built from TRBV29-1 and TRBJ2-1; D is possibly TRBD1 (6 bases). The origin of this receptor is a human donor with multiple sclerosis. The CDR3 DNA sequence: TGCAGCGTTGAAGACCCTCGGGACACCCGGAACTACAATGAGCAGTTCTTC. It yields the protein CSVEDPRDTRNYNEQFF.